This T cell receptor beta chain was found in a study of immune heterogeneity within non-small cell lung tumors. In the study overall: The tumors comprised a few squamous cell carcinomas, approximately 10 non-squamous carcinomas and 1 not otherwise specified.

Study-wide results and caveats: Within each patient, tumor sites shared identical dominant CDR3 beta clonotypes and also held site-unique high-frequency clones.

TCR beta CDR3 was amplified by multiplex PCR, first round ten to eleven cycles, 32 V and 13 J primers. Using its own MiXCR run on the multiplex PCR reads, TCRdb lists one record per CDR3 protein. The sample shows about 10,000 distinct CDR3 sequences, 26% of them seen only once. Remarks on this clonotype: The antigen is unknown.

Looked up from germline, CDR1 is DFQATT and CDR2 is SNEGSKA (reference sequence). The ends were cut back, 2 bases at V and 4 bases at J, with 8 bases in the middle. The CDR3 has 13 residues. At approximately 600 ng per sample, bulk tumor genomic DNA provided the template. Primary tumors were biopsied several times each, far apart, intraoperatively. Each patient presented with untreated, newly diagnosed non-small cell lung cancer and received curative surgery. The rearrangement joins TRBV20-1 to TRBJ1-4, with D hard to call. The TCR sequence derives from a woman in her 50s with non-small cell lung cancer. The sequencing input was lung tumor tissue. DNA for the CDR3: TGCAGTGCTAGAACAGACGTTAATGAAAAACTGTTTTTT. It is translated as CSARTDVNEKLFF.